This TCR beta chain came from a study of blood T cell repertoires in COVID-19. About the research overall: From T cells, B-cell-depleted T cells, or PBMCs came the material, which was cDNA or gDNA.

The table came from immunoSEQ multiplex PCR; TCRdb's copy has only in-frame clones and leaves some out. This table holds 150,000 to 200,000 clones, roughly nine tenths found once. The study recruited people aged about 18 to 95 years across around 24 US areas. Membership in each cohort depended on participant-reported clinical history. This TCR was recovered from a human donor with acute COVID-19. The donor label of this sample is uncertain. Sequenced input: PBMCs or T cells enriched from blood (not recorded which).

CDR3 coding DNA: TGTGCCAGCAGCCGGGGCCAGGGGCGCATCACCGGGGAGCTGTTTTTT. Its protein is CASSRGQGRITGELFF. V usage is TRBV7-6 and J usage is TRBJ2-2; the D gene is possibly TRBD1 (6 bases). The V end lost 5 bases, the J end lost 4 bases, and 17 bases lay between the germline ends. This CDR3 is 16 amino acids long. The germline V gene has CDR1 SGHVS and CDR2 FNYEAQ.